This TCR beta chain was captured by sequencing in a study of vaccination and CD4 T cells after COVID-19. Overall study findings and caveats: Spike mono-reactivity marked 304 of 307 vaccine-specific clones in convalescent patients.

The sample's time point: late sampling 161 to 241 days after vaccination in three convalescent patients. As for treatment: roughly 11-day PBMC culture with coronavirus spike peptide pools or control peptides (ViraFEST assay). For this clonotype: Its antigen is not identified.

Germline V gene lookup returns CDR1 DFQATT and CDR2 SNEGSKA (reference sequence). V was clipped by 6 bases and J by 6 bases; unmatched bases: 13. This CDR3 region has 16 residues. An Oncomine TCR Beta short-read assay was used to sequence the DNA from cultured CD4+ T cells. One entry per CDR3 protein results from TCRdb running MiXCR on the PCR reads. The sample lists roughly 15,000 distinct CDR3 sequences, roughly 50% occurring once. This receptor was obtained from a human donor who had recovered from COVID-19. The genes are TRBV20-1 and TRBJ1-6, with 8 bases matching TRBD1. Sample: CD4+ T cells from blood, cultured in vitro, taken about 7 months after SARS-CoV-2 vaccination. The CDR3 loop reads CSARPGGGLGNSPLHF. The CDR3 region has the DNA TGCAGTGCCCGACCAGGGGGCGGATTGGGTAATTCACCCCTCCACTTT.